This TCR beta chain appears in the sequencing data of a study of blood T cell repertoires in COVID-19. Original methodology: By means of reference gene primer amplification, nucleated cell counts were estimated. Assay used: immunoSEQ multiplex PCR; TCRdb lists only in-frame clones, some missing. Clone size and V and J calls were adopted from that table, with D and trimming inferred from the DNA. There are 100,000 to 120,000 clones in the sample; about nine tenths occur only once, and approximately 4.3% lies in the top ten. This TCR derives from a woman aged 45-60 years with acute or convalescent COVID-19. Material for sequencing was peripheral blood.

The CDR3 sequence is CAWSGLAGNEQFF. CDR3 coding DNA: TGTGCCTGGAGTGGGCTAGCGGGAAATGAGCAGTTCTTC. This chain uses TRBV30 with TRBJ2-1, with TRBD2 identical over 9 bases. J gave up 7 bases and V 1 base, and 2 bases lay outside the gene matches. Germline V gene sequence: CDR1 GTSNPN, CDR2 SVGIG (reference sequence). The CDR3 contains 13 residues.